Detailed here is one TCR beta chain. The antigen is not known. The data are from a study of CD8 T cells in ankylosing spondylitis. General study points: Within peripheral blood, clones linked to disease were CD8+ and relatively rare. Both synovial fluid and blood in reactive arthritis had previously been reported to carry some motif variants. For ankylosing spondylitis blood, a TCR beta motif of roughly 8 highly homologous variants appeared characteristic. In ankylosing spondylitis patients, matched synovial fluid reportedly showed significant enrichment of disease-linked clones.

CDR1 is LGHNA, CDR2 YNFKEQ, per germline. V was clipped by 0 bases and J by 2 bases, with 24 bases between them. This CDR3 has 20 amino acids. Generation of TCR beta libraries employed quantitative 5'-RACE incorporating molecular barcodes. TCRdb recomputed calls from the 5' RACE reads with MiXCR, one row per CDR3 protein. Found here are approximately 150,000 distinct CDR3 sequences, about a sixth of them singletons; the top ten hold 33%. The material sequenced was blood, either unsorted or a sorted T cell fraction (not recorded which). This sequence joins TRBV4-2 and TRBJ2-3; weak D call: TRBD2 (6 bases). This sequence originates from a male donor with ankylosing spondylitis. The CDR3 region is CASSQDLRPQTRPSTDTQYF. The CDR3 DNA reads as TGTGCCAGCAGCCAAGATTTGCGACCACAGACTAGGCCCTCCACAGATACGCAGTATTTT.